The 5 T cell receptor beta chains below come from one sample, sequenced in a study of T cell changes during pregnancy in multiple sclerosis. Sequenced by immunoSEQ multiplex PCR; TCRdb stores in-frame clones only, minus some. The sample has tens of thousands of clones, more than 85% seen once. The source was CD8+ T cells from peripheral blood mononuclear cells, collected before pregnancy. The receptors come from a female donor with multiple sclerosis, enrolled in a pregnancy study.

This chain connects TRBV27 to TRBJ2-1; 7 bases are shared with TRBD2. This CDR3 has 15 amino acids. V dropped 6 bases and J dropped 0; count of bases not matched to a gene: 5. CDR1 and CDR2 from the germline V gene are MNHEY and SMNVEV (reference sequence). The CDR3 region is CASREAGSSYNEQFF. CDR3 DNA sequence: TGTGCCAGCAGAGAAGCGGGGAGCTCCTACAATGAGCAGTTCTTC.

This rearrangement joins TRBV19 to TRBJ2-2; 7 nucleotides agree with TRBD2. This CDR3 region has 16 residues. Germline V gives CDR1 LNHDA, CDR2 SQIVND (reference sequence). V lost 5 bases to trimming and J lost 1 base; unmatched junction nucleotides: 7. The CDR3 sequence: CASSPTRGVNTGELFF. CDR3 DNA: TGTGCCAGTAGTCCAACCCGGGGGGTGAACACCGGGGAGCTGTTTTTT. Supplemented by reference TRBV19 and TRBJ2-2, the full variable domain reads DGGITQSPKYLFRKEGQNVTLSCEQNLNHDAMYWYRQDPGQGLRLIYYSQIVNDFQKGDIAEGYSVSREKKESFPLTVTSAQKNPTAFYLCASSPTRGVNTGELFFGEGSRLTVL.

The V gene is TRBV2, the J gene TRBJ1-2; D is undetermined. Trimming shortened V by 8 bases and J by 3 bases, and 10 bases separated the two germline ends. Germline V gives CDR1 SNHLY, CDR2 FYNNEI. CDR3 size: 12 residues. CDR3 nucleotide sequence: TGTGCCAGCCTAAGGAGTGACTATGGCTACACCTTC. This gives the protein CASLRSDYGYTF.

The chain employs TRBV6-5 and TRBJ2-1; TRBD1 aligns across 8 bases. The CDR3 runs 14 residues. J was trimmed by 5 bases and V by 3 bases; bases with no gene match: 3. The germline gives CDR1 MNHEY, CDR2 SVGAGI. CDR3 residues: CASSYQGANNEQFF. DNA for the CDR3: TGTGCCAGCAGTTATCAGGGGGCGAACAATGAGCAGTTCTTC.

The CDR3 protein is CASSYGSGGIYEQYF. Here the CDR3 DNA reads TGTGCCAGCAGTTACGGGAGCGGGGGGATCTACGAGCAGTACTTC. The rearrangement links TRBV6-5 to TRBJ2-7, with 9 bases that match TRBD2. This CDR3 region has 15 residues. CDR1 MNHEY and CDR2 SVGAGI come from the germline V gene. Trimming at V came to 2 bases and at J to 3 bases, leaving 5 bases not matched to a gene.